This is a list of T cell receptor beta chains from one sample in a study of T-cell reconstitution after alpha-beta-depleted transplantation in children. TCRdb analysed the PCR reads with MiXCR anew, one entry per CDR3 protein. The sample has about 980,000 distinct CDR3 sequences; about 31% are singletons. This specimen consisted of PBMCs, mostly from graft donor cells, obtained 360 days after TCRalphabeta/CD19-depleted stem cell transplant. Source of these receptors: a boy in the first two years of life who had a stem cell transplant for SCID, so the T cells may come from the graft donor. Both conserved end residues are trimmed from each CDR3.

j_call: TRBJ1-4
v_call: TRBV28
cdr3_length: 13
cdr3_aa: ASSGQGIGDEKLF

j_call: TRBJ2-7
v_call: TRBV2
cdr3_length: 14
cdr3_aa: ASSDPRTDPTYEQY

j_call: TRBJ2-1
v_call: TRBV9
cdr3_length: 12
cdr3_aa: ASSPQGRSRPQF

j_call: TRBJ2-7
v_call: TRBV6-5
cdr3_length: 14
cdr3_aa: ASSFDPRKVSYEQY

j_call: TRBJ2-7
v_call: TRBV15
cdr3_length: 12
cdr3_aa: ATSNGPSSYEQY

j_call: TRBJ2-7
v_call: TRBV15
cdr3_length: 12
cdr3_aa: ATSRDVRAGEQY

j_call: TRBJ2-4
v_call: TRBV28
cdr3_length: 12
cdr3_aa: ASSQDRVKDIQY

j_call: TRBJ1-2
v_call: TRBV2
cdr3_length: 10
cdr3_aa: ASIASFDGYT

j_call: TRBJ2-7
v_call: TRBV21-1
cdr3_length: 13
cdr3_aa: ASSKGGPTITEQY

j_call: TRBJ2-1
v_call: TRBV5-1
cdr3_length: 10
cdr3_aa: ASSLDSPEQF

j_call: TRBJ2-7
v_call: TRBV20-1
cdr3_length: 10
cdr3_aa: SASTGPYEQY

j_call: TRBJ2-3
v_call: TRBV7-9
cdr3_length: 15
cdr3_aa: ASSLGSAGGLTDTQY

j_call: TRBJ2-3
v_call: TRBV7-2
cdr3_length: 13
cdr3_aa: ASSQSGGARDTQY

j_call: TRBJ2-5
v_call: TRBV12-3/TRBV12-4
cdr3_length: 15
cdr3_aa: ASSHLGGLLAQETQY

j_call: TRBJ2-1
v_call: TRBV6-5
cdr3_length: 12
cdr3_aa: ASSYRAGYNEQF

j_call: TRBJ1-5
v_call: TRBV6-6
cdr3_length: 11
cdr3_aa: ASSYSQRRPQH